This T cell receptor beta chain was sequenced in a study of blood T cell repertoires in COVID-19. About the study: Researchers got acute and convalescent COVID-19 samples from the United States, Italy and Spain. T cells, B-cell-depleted T cells, or PBMCs supplied cDNA or gDNA.

Per the original data handling: Counts of nucleated cells, estimated from reference gene primer amplification, were obtained. Libraries were prepared by immunoSEQ multiplex PCR; TCRdb keeps only in-frame clonotypes and omits some of them. V, J and clone size were drawn from that table, and D and trimming were deduced from the DNA. The sample holds about 80,000 clones, approximately 89% seen once. CDR3 length equals 13 residues. Germline values: CDR1 KGHSH, CDR2 LQKENI. Deletions cut 6 bases from V and 1 base from J, with 9 bases between. This clone was detected only a few times. The sequence was obtained from a woman older than 75 with acute or convalescent COVID-19. The sequencing sample was made of peripheral blood. The genes are TRBV18 and TRBJ2-5; D possibly corresponds to TRBD1 (6 bases). CDR3 coding DNA: TGTGCCAGCTCCCGGGACATCCAAGAGACCCAGTACTTC. Protein sequence: CASSRDIQETQYF.